This T cell receptor (beta chain) was observed in a study of metastatic and nonmetastatic thyroid tumors. As for the study in general: Repertoires from blood and tumor or nodule tissue of malignant and benign thyroid patients were compared.

Through MiXCR, TCRdb re-clonotyped the PCR reads. The sample shows more than 35,000 clones, approximately 13% of them seen only once. This clone occurred many times. Treatment of any kind had been given to no patient before thyroid surgery. Germline V gives CDR1 MDHEN, CDR2 SYDVKM. The germline V and J ends were trimmed by 7 bases and 2 bases, with 9 bases remaining between them. CDR3 length: 13 residues. The chain employs TRBV28 and TRBJ1-5, with a possible D match to TRBD1 (5 bases). The receptor was isolated from a female donor with papillary thyroid cancer or a benign thyroid nodule (not recorded which). Some clones in this sample may be carry-over from other donors' samples. Material for sequencing was blood. Here the CDR3 DNA reads TGTGCCAGCAAGAGGGGCGGCAATCAGCCCCAGCATTTT. Amino acids: CASKRGGNQPQHF.